This T cell receptor beta chain was profiled in a study of T cells expressing NK-cell markers. This CDR3 comprises 14 residues. The germline gives CDR1 SGHTS, CDR2 YDEGEE. TCRdb re-analyzed the 5' RACE reads; it lists each CDR3 protein once, without DNA. This table lists 400,000 to 450,000 distinct CDR3 sequences. This rearrangement joins TRBV5-8 to TRBJ2-1; no DNA is available, so the TRBD1 call from TCRdb remains unchecked. The source of this sequence is a woman aged 18-69 years in good health. Sequencing used blood T cells: a sorted CD56 or NKG2C T cell subset, CD4+ or CD8+ T cells, or bulk PBMC T cells (not recorded which). CDR3 loop: CAIERGSGYNEQFF.